A few counts support the clone carrying this TCR beta chain. Use of 60 Vbeta and 13 Jbeta primers characterized the PCR. This table comes from immunoSEQ multiplex PCR, and its TCRdb copy is limited to in-frame clones, with some not included. The sample holds around 150,000 clones, 80% seen once. The entry originates in a study of cytomegalovirus exposure and HLA in healthy donors. Germline CDR1 reads MDHEN; CDR2 reads SYDVKM. V shed 5 bases and J shed 0 bases, with 7 bases lying between them. The CDR3 has 13 residues. The V call is TRBV28, the J call TRBJ2-5, with a weak D call TRBD2 (5 bases). The sequencing input was PBMCs. The origin of this receptor is a woman between 40 and 55 years old in good health and CMV-seronegative. CDR3 nucleotides: TGTGCCAGCAGTGTAGCGTACCAAGAGACCCAGTACTTC. The encoded protein is CASSVAYQETQYF.